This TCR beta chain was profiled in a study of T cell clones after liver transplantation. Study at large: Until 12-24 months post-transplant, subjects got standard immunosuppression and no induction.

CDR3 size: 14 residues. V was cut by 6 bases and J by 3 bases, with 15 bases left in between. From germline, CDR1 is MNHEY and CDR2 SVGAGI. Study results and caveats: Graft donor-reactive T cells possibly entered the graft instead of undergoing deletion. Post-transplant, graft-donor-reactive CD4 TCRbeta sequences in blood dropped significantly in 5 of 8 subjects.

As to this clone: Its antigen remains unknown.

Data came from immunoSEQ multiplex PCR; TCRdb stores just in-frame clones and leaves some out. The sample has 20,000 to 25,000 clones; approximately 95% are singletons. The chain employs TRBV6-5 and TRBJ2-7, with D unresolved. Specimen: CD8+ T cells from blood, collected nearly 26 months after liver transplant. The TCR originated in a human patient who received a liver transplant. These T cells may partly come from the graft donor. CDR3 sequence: CASRVAPRYYEQYF. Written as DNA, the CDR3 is TGTGCCAGCAGGGTGGCCCCACGTTACTACGAGCAGTACTTC.